Listed below are T cell receptor beta chains from one sample, sequenced in a study of cytomegalovirus exposure and HLA in healthy donors. Produced via immunoSEQ multiplex PCR; TCRdb's table is partial and in-frame only. The repertoire holds more than 140,000 clones, with over 75% as singletons. Source material: PBMCs. The receptors were sampled from a man aged 30-40 years in good health and CMV-seropositive. Both conserved end residues are part of each CDR3. Each record gives: CDR3 DNA, CDR3 protein, V gene, D gene, J gene, clone size. The D gene is left open where the match is weak. Size tells how often a clone was seen (once, few, many) or the class of an expanded clone, and some rows leave it out.

DNA: TGTGCCAGCAGTTCTCCAGGCTTTGCCTATGGCTACACCTTC
CDR3: CASSSPGFAYGYTF
V: TRBV28
D: -
J: TRBJ1-2
size: -

DNA: TGTGCCAGCATGGGTGACAGGACGGGCTACGAGCAGTACTTC
CDR3: CASMGDRTGYEQYF
V: TRBV28
D: -
J: TRBJ2-7
size: -

DNA: TGTGCCAGCATGACAGTTAATAACTATGGCTACACCTTC
CDR3: CASMTVNNYGYTF
V: TRBV19
D: -
J: TRBJ1-2
size: once

DNA: TGTGCCAGTAGTATGGGGGGACCTATCCCCTCCTACAATGAGCAGTTCTTC
CDR3: CASSMGGPIPSYNEQFF
V: TRBV19
D: -
J: TRBJ2-1
size: once

DNA: TGTGCCACCTTCACTAGCGGGAGGAACACGGGGGAGCTGTTTTTT
CDR3: CATFTSGRNTGELFF
V: TRBV6-5
D: TRBD2
J: TRBJ2-2
size: -

DNA: TGTGCCAGCAGTTTTAACAAGCGAGGAGTAACTAATGAAAAACTGTTTTTT
CDR3: CASSFNKRGVTNEKLFF
V: TRBV27
D: -
J: TRBJ1-4
size: -

DNA: TGCAGCGTCCCCGGGACAGGAAACAATCAGCCCCAGCATTTT
CDR3: CSVPGTGNNQPQHF
V: TRBV29-1
D: TRBD1
J: TRBJ1-5
size: -

DNA: TGTGCCAGCAGTTTAACCAGAGCCGGGATATCTAACTATGGCTACACCTTC
CDR3: CASSLTRAGISNYGYTF
V: TRBV28
D: -
J: TRBJ1-2
size: -

DNA: TGCAGCGTTGCTACAACTAATGAAAAACTGTTTTTT
CDR3: CSVATTNEKLFF
V: TRBV29-1
D: -
J: TRBJ1-4
size: -

DNA: TGTGCCAGCAGTGAAGGGATAGCGGGAGGGCCAGGTAATGAGCAGTTCTTC
CDR3: CASSEGIAGGPGNEQFF
V: TRBV2
D: TRBD2
J: TRBJ2-1
size: few

DNA: TGTGCCAGCAGCTTAGGCGCCTACGAGCAGTACTTC
CDR3: CASSLGAYEQYF
V: TRBV7-8
D: -
J: TRBJ2-7
size: -

DNA: TGTGCCAGCAGCGTAGTCGGGGGTTCGTACAATGAGCAGTTCTTC
CDR3: CASSVVGGSYNEQFF
V: TRBV9
D: -
J: TRBJ2-1
size: -

DNA: TGTGCCAGCAGCTCGGACAGGGGGATAGATGGCTACACCTTC
CDR3: CASSSDRGIDGYTF
V: TRBV5-6
D: TRBD1
J: TRBJ1-2
size: -

DNA: TGTGCCAGCAGTTTACGGGAAAACTATGGCTACACCTTC
CDR3: CASSLRENYGYTF
V: TRBV27
D: -
J: TRBJ1-2
size: -

DNA: TGCGCCAGCAGCCAAGACCCGTCACGAGGACAAGAGACCCAGTACTTC
CDR3: CASSQDPSRGQETQYF
V: TRBV4-1
D: -
J: TRBJ2-5
size: -

DNA: TGTGCCATCAGTGAGGCGTTAGAGGGGGGGGATCAGCCCCAGCATTTT
CDR3: CAISEALEGGDQPQHF
V: TRBV10-3
D: -
J: TRBJ1-5
size: -

DNA: TGTGCCAGCTCACCCCGGTTAGCGGGAGGTTCCTACAATGAGCAGTTCTTC
CDR3: CASSPRLAGGSYNEQFF
V: TRBV18
D: TRBD2
J: TRBJ2-1
size: -

DNA: TGTGCCAGCAGTTTAAGTTGGGGGGGCCTCGGTTTGGACGAGCAGTACTTC
CDR3: CASSLSWGGLGLDEQYF
V: TRBV27
D: -
J: TRBJ2-7
size: -

DNA: TGCGCCAGCAGTCCGCGACTAGCGCAGTCCTACGAGCAGTACTTC
CDR3: CASSPRLAQSYEQYF
V: TRBV5-1
D: TRBD2
J: TRBJ2-7
size: -

DNA: TGTGCTAGTGGTGCTCCAGGGGGATGGGAGCAGTACTTC
CDR3: CASGAPGGWEQYF
V: TRBV12-5
D: TRBD1
J: TRBJ2-7
size: -

DNA: TGTGCCAGCTCACCACCCCTAGATACGCAGTATTTT
CDR3: CASSPPLDTQYF
V: TRBV18
D: -
J: TRBJ2-3
size: -

DNA: TGTGCCAGCAGTGAATTGGCAGGGGGCGCATTAGATCCAACTAATGAAAAACTGTTTTTT
CDR3: CASSELAGGALDPTNEKLFF
V: TRBV2
D: TRBD1
J: TRBJ1-4
size: -

DNA: TGTGCCAGCAGTAGGCAGGAACACTCCTACGAGCAGTACTTC
CDR3: CASSRQEHSYEQYF
V: TRBV6-1
D: -
J: TRBJ2-7
size: -

DNA: TGCAGCGTTGCGCTAGCGGGGGCTAAAAGGGGTACGCAGTATTTT
CDR3: CSVALAGAKRGTQYF
V: TRBV29-1
D: TRBD2
J: TRBJ2-3
size: -

DNA: TGCAGCATCCTAGCGGGAGGGTCGACAGATACGCAGTATTTT
CDR3: CSILAGGSTDTQYF
V: TRBV29-1
D: TRBD2
J: TRBJ2-3
size: -

DNA: TGTGCCACCGGGGGGGGACTTCAAGAGACCCAGTACTTC
CDR3: CATGGGLQETQYF
V: TRBV10-3
D: TRBD2
J: TRBJ2-5
size: -

DNA: TGTGCCAGCAGTTCCGGGACTAGCCGGTACGAGCAGTACTTC
CDR3: CASSSGTSRYEQYF
V: TRBV5-4
D: TRBD2
J: TRBJ2-7
size: -

DNA: TGTGCCAGCAGTTCCTGGACAGACAATAATTCACCCCTCCACTTT
CDR3: CASSSWTDNNSPLHF
V: TRBV6-5
D: -
J: TRBJ1-6
size: -

DNA: TGTGCCAGCTCACCATCTCTCTACGAGCAGTACTTC
CDR3: CASSPSLYEQYF
V: TRBV18
D: -
J: TRBJ2-7
size: -

DNA: TGTGCCTCCGGACAGGGAACCTACGAGCAGTACTTC
CDR3: CASGQGTYEQYF
V: TRBV30
D: TRBD1
J: TRBJ2-7
size: -

DNA: TGTGCCTGGAGTGGAGGCTCACCCCTCCACTTT
CDR3: CAWSGGSPLHF
V: TRBV30
D: -
J: TRBJ1-6
size: -

DNA: TGTGCCAGCAGTGACCCCTCACTAGCGGGAAGTTACGAGCAGTACTTC
CDR3: CASSDPSLAGSYEQYF
V: TRBV6-1
D: TRBD2
J: TRBJ2-7
size: -

DNA: TGTGCCAGCTCGGAGACTAACTATGGCTACACCTTC
CDR3: CASSETNYGYTF
V: TRBV18
D: -
J: TRBJ1-2
size: few

DNA: TGTGCCAGCAGGACTGGACAGGGCTATAGCAATCAGCCCCAGCATTTT
CDR3: CASRTGQGYSNQPQHF
V: TRBV28
D: TRBD1
J: TRBJ1-5
size: -

DNA: TGTGCCAGCAGCGGACAGGCGAACACCGGGGAGCTGTTTTTT
CDR3: CASSGQANTGELFF
V: TRBV27
D: TRBD1
J: TRBJ2-2
size: -

DNA: TGCGCCAGCAGATTCCTCCCTTCCGGGGGCTACGAGCAGTACTTC
CDR3: CASRFLPSGGYEQYF
V: TRBV5-1
D: -
J: TRBJ2-7
size: once

DNA: TGTGCCAGCGAACTGGGGACAGAGGGACCCTATAGCAATCAGCCCCAGCATTTT
CDR3: CASELGTEGPYSNQPQHF
V: TRBV7-9
D: TRBD1
J: TRBJ1-5
size: -

DNA: TGTGCCAGCAGCTTAGGGGCCAAAGTGATAGAGACCCAGTACTTC
CDR3: CASSLGAKVIETQYF
V: TRBV7-9
D: -
J: TRBJ2-5
size: once

DNA: TGTGCCAGCAGTTACGAGGGTAGAAAACTGTTTTTT
CDR3: CASSYEGRKLFF
V: TRBV6-5
D: -
J: TRBJ1-4
size: -